The 13 T cell receptor beta chains in this list originate from one sample, sequenced in a study of blood T cells in healthy people across ages. Combining a sample-barcoded 5' primer with a J-beta primer mix, a second PCR ran for roughly 7 to 12 cycles. TCRdb itself ran the 5' RACE reads through MiXCR, one entry per CDR3 protein. Here the sample spans under 950,000 distinct CDR3 sequences, over 20% being singletons. Sequencing used blood. These receptors were obtained from a man between 65 and 85 years old in good health.

The table lists this clonotype with many counts. The chain employs TRBV6-5 and TRBJ2-3; D is perhaps TRBD2 (5 bases). V was clipped by 8 bases and J by 5 bases, with 8 bases between them. Germline V gene lookup returns CDR1 MNHEY and CDR2 SVGAGI. This CDR3 is 11 amino acids long. CDR3 in amino acids: CASSRGDTQYF. The CDR3 DNA reads TGTGCCAGCTCACGGGGAGATACGCAGTATTTT.

This clonotype was picked up a small number of times. The genes are TRBV12-3 or TRBV12-4 and TRBJ1-4, with D perhaps matching TRBD1 (5 bases). Trimming took 2 bases from V and 8 from J, leaving 15 bases between them. The CDR3 is made up of 15 amino acids. The CDR3 sequence: CASSLYGRALEKLFF. The CDR3 bases are TGTGCCAGCAGTTTATACGGCAGGGCATTGGAAAAACTGTTTTTT.

The V call is TRBV7-2, the J call TRBJ1-6; the D is unclear. Trimming pared 5 bases from V and 9 bases from J, leaving 20 bases between. This CDR3 comprises 16 residues. Germline V CDR1 and CDR2: SGHTA, FQGNSA. CDR3 amino acids: CASSIPRGLSGSPLHF. The CDR3 nucleotides read TGTGCCAGCAGCATCCCCCGCGGACTTAGTGGTTCACCCCTCCACTTT.

V is TRBV18 and J is TRBJ1-3, with 8 bases matching TRBD1. The V gene's germline CDR1 is KGHSH and CDR2 LQKENI. This CDR3 comprises 20 residues. With 3 bases clipped from V and 7 bases from J, the junction kept 23 bases outside the gene matches. DNA for the CDR3: TGTGCCAGCTCACCCTCCGGGACAGGAAGATTGTCCGCTACTCGTAACACCATATATTTT. It specifies CASSPSGTGRLSATRNTIYF.

This clonotype was detected a few times. The chain couples TRBV7-2 to TRBJ1-1; 7 positions agree with TRBD1. Looked up from germline, CDR1 is SGHTA and CDR2 is FQGNSA. J was trimmed by 5 bases and V by 5 bases; bases with no gene match: 14. This CDR3 is built from 16 residues. As DNA, the CDR3 is TGTGCCAGCAGCCCCAGGGGGACCGCTCCTGGGACTGAAGCTTTCTTT. Translation: CASSPRGTAPGTEAFF.

This clonotype was picked up a small number of times. The J gene is TRBJ1-6, the V gene TRBV18; D is uncertain. Germline values: CDR1 KGHSH, CDR2 LQKENI. The CDR3 length is 13 residues. Trimming took off 3 bases at V and 7 bases at J, with 7 bases between the two ends. The CDR3 reads CASSPIENSPLHF. Here the CDR3 DNA reads TGTGCCAGCTCACCTATCGAAAATTCACCCCTCCACTTT.

The chain couples TRBV4-1 to TRBJ2-1, with 7 bases matching TRBD1. The V gene end was trimmed by 4 bases and the J gene end by 7 bases; junction bases not matched to a gene: 10. CDR1 is MGHRA and CDR2 is YSYEKL in the germline V gene. This CDR3 spans 15 amino acids. In DNA, the CDR3 is TGCGCCAGCAGCCCTGCCAAGGGGGCAGGGAATGAGCAGTTCTTC. It specifies CASSPAKGAGNEQFF.

This clonotype was seen ten or more times. The chain carries TRBV20-1 and TRBJ1-6; no definite D call. The CDR3 is made up of 14 amino acids. Per the germline V gene, CDR1 is DFQATT and CDR2 is SNEGSKA (reference sequence). V gave up 3 bases and J gave up 0 bases, with 6 bases separating them. In nucleotides, the CDR3 is TGCAGTGCTAGGAGGAGCTCCTATAATTCACCCCTCCACTTT. Translated, it gives CSARRSSYNSPLHF.

The chain has TRBV5-1 and TRBJ2-3; no clear D gene. The V end lost 5 bases, the J end lost 7 bases, and 11 bases lay between the germline ends. Germline CDR1 SGHRS, CDR2 YFSETQ. The CDR3 is made up of 12 amino acids. In DNA, the CDR3 is TGCGCCAGCAGGTCAGAGGTTAATACGCAGTATTTT. This translates into CASRSEVNTQYF.

The CDR3 loop reads CASGLGQRNEQFF. CDR3 in DNA: TGTGCCAGCGGGCTTGGCCAGAGAAATGAGCAGTTCTTC. This rearrangement joins TRBV18 to TRBJ2-1; no clear D. The CDR3 contains 13 residues. Germline V lookup: CDR1 KGHSH, CDR2 LQKENI. Trimming took 8 bases from V and 7 from J, leaving 15 bases between them.

This clonotype was recorded a few times. The chain carries TRBV29-1 and TRBJ2-7; D is unclear. The V end was cut by 3 bases, the J end by 0 bases, with 6 bases between. The CDR3 extends over 12 amino acids. Per germline, CDR1 SQVTM and CDR2 ANQGSEA. Here the CDR3 reads CSVENNSYEQYF. The CDR3 nucleotides are TGCAGCGTTGAGAATAACTCCTACGAGCAGTACTTC.

With respect to this clonotype: At one end the junction does not follow the germline gene, possibly because of a read error. For the CDR3, the DNA is TGCAGTGCCAGAGGGGCCGGGGGAACTGAAGCTTTCTTT. Its protein product is CSARGAGGTEAFF. The V and J genes are TRBV20-1 and TRBJ1-1; a weak D match, TRBD1 (5 bases). Looked up from germline, CDR1 is DFQATT and CDR2 is SNEGSKA (reference sequence). There are 13 residues in the CDR3.

The CDR3 sequence is CSGWDRGDNEQFF. In nucleotides, the CDR3 is TGCAGCGGGTGGGACAGGGGGGACAATGAGCAGTTCTTC. The rearrangement uses TRBV29-1 and TRBJ2-1, with 11 positions matching TRBD1. J gave up 5 bases and V 7 bases, and 4 bases lay outside the gene matches. The CDR3 is 13 residues long. The germline CDR1 and CDR2 sequences are SQVTM and ANQGSEA.